Presented here are 7 T cell receptor beta chains from one specimen sequenced in a study of cytomegalovirus exposure and HLA in healthy donors. Profiled with immunoSEQ multiplex PCR; TCRdb holds only in-frame clones, not every one. The table shows 45,000 to 65,000 clones, with around 90% occurring only once. Sequenced sample: PBMCs. The receptors were gathered from a man aged 18 to 30 in good health and CMV-seronegative.

The chain couples TRBV25-1 to TRBJ2-2; 12 bases agree with TRBD1. Looked up from germline, CDR1 is MGHDK and CDR2 is SYGVNS. CDR3 length: 18 amino acids. V shed 4 bases and J 5 bases; nucleotides not matched to a gene: 11. CDR3 loop: CASSVRDRGRLSTGELFF. The CDR3 DNA is TGTGCCAGCAGTGTTAGGGACAGGGGGCGTTTGTCTACCGGGGAGCTGTTTTTT.

The V gene is TRBV2, the J gene TRBJ1-5, with no clear D. The CDR3 has 15 residues. Germline V lookup: CDR1 SNHLY, CDR2 FYNNEI. V lost 2 bases, J lost 0 bases, and 8 bases lay in between. The CDR3 coding sequence is TGTGCCAGCAGTGAACGGGAGACTAGCAATCAGCCCCAGCATTTT. It specifies CASSERETSNQPQHF.

This chain joins TRBV7-9 and TRBJ2-7; 8 positions match TRBD1. Germline CDR1 SEHNR, CDR2 FQNEAQ (reference sequence). This CDR3 comprises 15 residues. The V gene end was trimmed by 5 bases and the J gene end by 1 base; junction bases not matched to a gene: 7. CDR3 DNA sequence: TGTGCCAGCAGCCCCCCCAACAGGGGGTCCTACGAGCAGTACTTC. This codes for CASSPPNRGSYEQYF.

The V call is TRBV5-5, the J call TRBJ2-1, with 8 bases fitting TRBD2. The germline V gene encodes CDR1 SGHKS and CDR2 YYEKEE (reference sequence). J lost 9 bases, V lost 4 bases, and 12 bases had no gene match. The CDR3 extends over 15 amino acids. CDR3 loop: CASSPLGSGKAEQFF. The CDR3 DNA reads as TGTGCCAGCAGCCCCCTGGGTAGCGGGAAGGCTGAGCAGTTCTTC.

The chain joins TRBV6-4 to TRBJ2-3, with D maybe TRBD2 (6 bases). V was clipped by 0 bases and J by 7 bases, with 17 bases between them. CDR1 MRHNA and CDR2 SNTAGT come from the germline V gene. The length of the CDR3 is 16 residues. CDR3 amino acids: CASSDSTAGSGYTQYF. The CDR3 DNA reads as TGTGCCAGCAGTGACTCTACGGCGGGAAGTGGGTATACGCAGTATTTT.

The J gene is TRBJ2-5, the V gene TRBV5-1, with D possibly TRBD1 on 5 matching bases. CDR1 is SGHRS, CDR2 YFSETQ, per germline. CDR3 length: 13 residues. The germline V and J ends were trimmed by 4 bases and 2 bases, with 9 bases remaining between them. CDR3 loop: CASSAGPQETQYF. For the CDR3, the DNA is TGCGCCAGCAGCGCAGGGCCACAAGAGACCCAGTACTTC.

Notes on this clone: Other DNA sequences in this specimen translate into the identical CDR3. CDR3 coding DNA: TGCGCCAGCAGCCAAGGTGGCCAGCGGAGGGTCCAAGAGACCCAGTACTTC. It encodes CASSQGGQRRVQETQYF. This chain uses TRBV4-1 with TRBJ2-5, with D possibly matching TRBD2 (6 bases). The CDR3 consists of 17 residues. Germline CDR1 and CDR2: MGHRA and YSYEKL. The germline V and J ends were trimmed by 1 base and 1 base, with 16 bases remaining between them.